The clone carrying this TCR beta chain was seen repeatedly, ten times or more. HTBI primers from iRepertoire and Arm-PCR of CDR3 regions yielded the TCR beta libraries. TCRdb re-derived calls from the multiplex PCR reads in MiXCR, one entry per CDR3 protein. This sample has a few hundred thousand distinct CDR3 sequences, with roughly 18% found just once. The time point is: newly diagnosed GD, antithyroid drugs for less than 3 months. Construction of the TCR library relied on RNA isolated from PBMCs. The record originates from a study of regulatory T cells in long-lasting Graves disease. These sequences were also reported in another study, on T cells in Graves' hyperthyroidism and ophthalmopathy. That source reports: Stability of Graves' hyperthyroidism was defined as absent ophthalmopathy progression within 18 months. The study used the HTBI primer set for a first-round RT-PCR of the TCR CDR3. Most expanded thyroid clonotypes above 0.001 recurred in blood.

This sequence was found in a woman in her thirties with Graves disease. The sample here was peripheral blood mononuclear cells (PBMCs), taken at new diagnosis, from a patient treated with antithyroid drugs.

CDR3 region: CASGRANGNQPQHF. CDR3 DNA: TGTGCCAGCGGGAGGGCGAATGGCAATCAGCCCCAGCATTTT. The chain recombines TRBV6-1 with TRBJ1-5, with D unclear. Germline V gene sequence: CDR1 MNHNS, CDR2 SASEGT. V was shortened by 8 bases and J by 2 bases, with 13 bases between the two germline ends. This CDR3 is built from 14 residues.